The 15 T cell receptor beta chains below all came from one sample that was sequenced in a study of T-cell reconstitution after alpha-beta-depleted transplantation in children. During its preparation, the TCRbeta library received unique molecular identifiers. Each CDR3 protein gets one entry after TCRdb re-called the PCR reads with MiXCR. This table has approximately 490,000 distinct CDR3 sequences, about 12% appearing once. Specimen: PBMCs from the stem cell graft donor, collected from the stem cell graft. These receptors came from a human donor who donated a stem cell graft to a child with combined immunodeficiency.

This clonotype was counted at least ten times. The rearrangement joins TRBV12-3 or TRBV12-4 to TRBJ2-3, with unresolved D. Trimming cost V 2 bases and J 8 bases, with 14 bases left between them. The CDR3 consists of 14 residues. Here the CDR3 DNA reads TGTGCCAGCAGTTTATACCAGAGATCGCGTACGCAGTATTTT. It codes for CASSLYQRSRTQYF.

This clonotype was counted many times. The chain couples TRBV28 to TRBJ2-7, with D possibly being TRBD1 (5 bases). CDR3 size: 12 residues. The germline V gene encodes CDR1 MDHEN and CDR2 SYDVKM. V was pared by 6 bases and J by 5 bases, with 11 bases between. The CDR3 DNA reads as TGTGCCAGCAGACCCAGGGTTAACGAGCAGTACTTC. Its protein is CASRPRVNEQYF.

The CDR3 sequence is CASSLNTALLSNQPQHF. The DNA of the CDR3 is TGTGCCAGCAGCTTAAACACAGCCCTACTTAGCAATCAGCCCCAGCATTTT. The genes are TRBV7-9 and TRBJ1-5, with D hard to call. The ends were cut back, 2 bases at V and 0 bases at J, with 14 bases in the middle. Germline values: CDR1 SEHNR, CDR2 FQNEAQ (reference sequence). The CDR3 has 17 residues. Based on the CDR3 plus reference TRBV7-9 and TRBJ1-5, the full variable domain is DTGVSQNPRHKITKRGQNVTFRCDPISEHNRLYWYRQTLGQGPEFLTYFQNEAQLEKSRLLSDRFSAERPKGSFSTLEIQRTEQGDSAMYLCASSLNTALLSNQPQHFGDGTRLSIL.

V usage is TRBV5-1 and J usage is TRBJ2-1; D is perhaps TRBD2 (6 bases). V dropped 0 bases and J dropped 0 bases, with 13 bases sitting between them. The CDR3 is made up of 17 amino acids. Germline V CDR1 and CDR2: SGHRS, YFSETQ. CDR3 DNA sequence: TGCGCCAGCAGCTTGGCCGAAGGCGGGAACTCCTACAATGAGCAGTTCTTC. Translating gives CASSLAEGGNSYNEQFF.

This clonotype was recorded many times. This chain uses TRBV5-1 with TRBJ2-3; 10 nucleotides align to TRBD2. Germline V gene sequence: CDR1 SGHRS, CDR2 YFSETQ. The CDR3 loop spans 17 amino acids. V lost 0 bases, J lost 2 bases, and 6 bases stayed unmatched. The CDR3 DNA is TGCGCCAGCAGCTTGGGAGCGGGAGGGCCCTCCACAGATACGCAGTATTTT. As protein: CASSLGAGGPSTDTQYF.

This clonotype was detected a few times. The rearrangement uses TRBV12-3 or TRBV12-4 and TRBJ1-5; D is unclear. This CDR3 comprises 13 residues. V was clipped by 2 bases and J by 8 bases, with 10 bases between them. This CDR3 is CASSLWRREPQHF. The DNA for the CDR3 is TGTGCCAGCAGTTTATGGCGGCGGGAGCCCCAGCATTTT.

Many counts were recorded for this clonotype. The V call is TRBV12-3 or TRBV12-4, the J call TRBJ2-5, with 14 bases matching TRBD2. The CDR3 sequence is 15 residues long. Trimming took 5 bases from V and 2 from J; bases not matched to a gene: 1. This CDR3 is CASSRTSGGQETQYF. In DNA, the CDR3 is TGTGCCAGCAGTCGGACTAGCGGGGGGCAAGAGACCCAGTACTTC.

This clonotype was seen only a few times. The J gene is TRBJ1-2, the V gene TRBV25-1, with 9 positions matching TRBD1. The CDR3 runs to 15 residues. V gave up 3 bases and J gave up 6 bases; unmatched junction bases: 8. The germline CDR1 and CDR2 sequences are MGHDK and SYGVNS. The CDR3 region is CASSETPGTGNGYTF. The CDR3 DNA sequence: TGTGCCAGCAGTGAGACCCCCGGGACAGGGAATGGCTACACCTTC.

The genes are TRBV27 and TRBJ2-7, with D perhaps matching TRBD2 (6 bases). The germline CDR1 and CDR2 sequences are MNHEY and SMNVEV (reference sequence). The CDR3 loop spans 14 amino acids. V lost 5 bases to trimming and J lost 1 base, with 12 bases between them. The CDR3 DNA reads as TGTGCCAGCAGTCCCCGGGACTTGTCCTACGAGCAGTACTTC. Protein sequence: CASSPRDLSYEQYF.

This clonotype was observed at least ten times. V usage is TRBV10-3 and J usage is TRBJ2-7, with TRBD2 as a possible D gene (5 bases). Per the germline V gene, CDR1 is ENHRY and CDR2 is SYGVKD. The V end lost 6 bases, the J end lost 1 base, and 13 bases lay between the germline ends. CDR3 length: 14 amino acids. The CDR3 nucleotides are TGTGCCATCAGAGGCCTAGCTCCGTCCTACGAGCAGTACTTC. This encodes CAIRGLAPSYEQYF.

The V gene is TRBV4-3, the J gene TRBJ1-2, with D perhaps TRBD1 (6 bases). This CDR3 spans 13 amino acids. The V gene lost 0 bases and the J gene lost 8 bases, with 10 bases spanning the gap. Germline CDR1 reads LGHNA; CDR2 reads YSLEER. The CDR3 spells CASSQEGAKGYTF. DNA for the CDR3: TGCGCCAGCAGCCAAGAGGGGGCGAAAGGCTACACCTTC.

With respect to this clonotype: Given the absence of the conserved phenylalanine or tryptophan at the CDR3 end, a read error is likely. The genes are TRBV5-6 and TRBJ1-5; 9 nucleotides match TRBD1. Trimming cost V 3 bases and J 7 bases; bases outside gene matches: 2. CDR3 length: 13 amino acids. Germline CDR1 is SGHDT and CDR2 is YYEEEE. The CDR3 region is CASSSGQGQPQHC. The CDR3 DNA is TGTGCCAGCAGCTCCGGACAGGGGCAGCCCCAGCATTGT.

This clonotype turned up a few times. The chain joins TRBV12-3 or TRBV12-4 to TRBJ2-7; 12 nucleotides match TRBD1. The length of the CDR3 is 12 residues. After removal of 11 bases from V and 7 bases from J, the junction contained 6 bases not matched to a gene. CDR3 DNA sequence: TGTGCCGTGGGGACAGGGGGCCTGGAGCAGTACTTC. It encodes CAVGTGGLEQYF.

The rearrangement joins TRBV12-3 or TRBV12-4 to TRBJ2-7; D perhaps matches TRBD1 (5 bases). There are 14 residues in the CDR3. Trimming left V 9 bases short and J 0 bases short, with 15 bases between. The CDR3 DNA sequence: TGTGCCAGTAGACAAGGGGCGAGCTCCTACGAGCAGTACTTC. Its translation is CASRQGASSYEQYF.

Ten or more counts support this clonotype. The rearrangement joins TRBV20-1 to TRBJ2-2, with TRBD1 matching 7 bases. Germline V lookup: CDR1 DFQATT, CDR2 SNEGSKA (reference sequence). The CDR3 is 13 amino acids. J lost 1 base, V lost 5 bases, and 1 base had no gene match. The chain's CDR3 is CSAQGVNTGELFF. CDR3 nucleotide sequence: TGCAGTGCTCAGGGGGTGAACACCGGGGAGCTGTTTTTT.